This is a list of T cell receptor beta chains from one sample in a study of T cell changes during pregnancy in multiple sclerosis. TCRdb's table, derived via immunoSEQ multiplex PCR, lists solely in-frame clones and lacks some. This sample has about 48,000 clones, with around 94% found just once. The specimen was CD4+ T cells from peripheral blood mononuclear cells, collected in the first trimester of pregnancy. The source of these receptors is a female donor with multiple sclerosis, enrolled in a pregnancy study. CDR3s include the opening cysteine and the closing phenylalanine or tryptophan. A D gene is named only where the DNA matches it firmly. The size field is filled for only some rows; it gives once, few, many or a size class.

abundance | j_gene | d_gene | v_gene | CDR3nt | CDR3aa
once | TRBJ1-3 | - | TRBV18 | TGTGCCTCCGGGGTGGAGCAGGTCTCTGGAAACACCATATATTTT | CASGVEQVSGNTIYF
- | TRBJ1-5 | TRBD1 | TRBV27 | TGTGCCAGCAGTGAACAGGGGAGCAATCAGCCCCAGCATTTT | CASSEQGSNQPQHF
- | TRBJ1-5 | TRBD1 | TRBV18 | TGTGCCAGCTCCCAACTTGGACAGGGGGATCAGCCCCAGCATTTT | CASSQLGQGDQPQHF
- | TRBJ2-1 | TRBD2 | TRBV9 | TGTGCCAGCAGCCGTACGCGGGGGGGCCGAGAGCAGTTCTTC | CASSRTRGGREQFF
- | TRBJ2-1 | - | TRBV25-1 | TGTGCCAGCAGTGAATGGGGAGGTGATTACAATGAGCAGTTCTTC | CASSEWGGDYNEQFF
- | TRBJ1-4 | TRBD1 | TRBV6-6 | TGTGCCAGCAGAACAGGGGCGGGGGAAAAACTGTTTTTT | CASRTGAGEKLFF
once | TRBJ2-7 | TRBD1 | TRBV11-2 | TGTGCCAGCAGCCCATTTCCGGGACAGGGACTCGTGGGGGGCGAGCAGTACTTC | CASSPFPGQGLVGGEQYF
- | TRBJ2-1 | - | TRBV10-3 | TGTGCCATCAGTGAGATTGGGGGCGCCTACAATGAGCAGTTCTTC | CAISEIGGAYNEQFF
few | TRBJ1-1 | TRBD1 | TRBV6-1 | TGTGCCAGCAGAACAGGGGGAAGGAGGACTGAAGCTTTCTTT | CASRTGGRRTEAFF
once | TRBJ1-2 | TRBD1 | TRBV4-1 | TGCGCCAGCAGGCGGACAGGGGATAAAGGCTACACCTTC | CASRRTGDKGYTF
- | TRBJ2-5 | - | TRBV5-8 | TGTGCCAGCAGCTTGCTACAGGCCCTCCAAGAGACCCAGTACTTC | CASSLLQALQETQYF
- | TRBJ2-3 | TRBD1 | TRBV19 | TGTGCCAGTAGACTGACAGGGACAGATACGCAGTATTTT | CASRLTGTDTQYF
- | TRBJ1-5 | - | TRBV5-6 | TGTGCCAGCAGCTTTAGCCTGAGCAATCAGCCCCAGCATTTT | CASSFSLSNQPQHF